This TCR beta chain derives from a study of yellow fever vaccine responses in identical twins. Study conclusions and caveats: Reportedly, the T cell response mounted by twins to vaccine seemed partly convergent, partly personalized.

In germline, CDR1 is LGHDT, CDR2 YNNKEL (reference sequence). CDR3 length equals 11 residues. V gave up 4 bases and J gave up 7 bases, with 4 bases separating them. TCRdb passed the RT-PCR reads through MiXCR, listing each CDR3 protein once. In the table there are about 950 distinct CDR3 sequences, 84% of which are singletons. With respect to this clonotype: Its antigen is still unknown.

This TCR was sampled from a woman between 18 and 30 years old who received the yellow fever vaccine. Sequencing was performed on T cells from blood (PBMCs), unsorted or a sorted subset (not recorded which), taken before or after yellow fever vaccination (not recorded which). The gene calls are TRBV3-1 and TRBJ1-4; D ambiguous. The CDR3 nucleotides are TGTGCCAGCAGCCTCCGTGAAAAACTGTTTTTT. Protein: CASSLREKLFF.